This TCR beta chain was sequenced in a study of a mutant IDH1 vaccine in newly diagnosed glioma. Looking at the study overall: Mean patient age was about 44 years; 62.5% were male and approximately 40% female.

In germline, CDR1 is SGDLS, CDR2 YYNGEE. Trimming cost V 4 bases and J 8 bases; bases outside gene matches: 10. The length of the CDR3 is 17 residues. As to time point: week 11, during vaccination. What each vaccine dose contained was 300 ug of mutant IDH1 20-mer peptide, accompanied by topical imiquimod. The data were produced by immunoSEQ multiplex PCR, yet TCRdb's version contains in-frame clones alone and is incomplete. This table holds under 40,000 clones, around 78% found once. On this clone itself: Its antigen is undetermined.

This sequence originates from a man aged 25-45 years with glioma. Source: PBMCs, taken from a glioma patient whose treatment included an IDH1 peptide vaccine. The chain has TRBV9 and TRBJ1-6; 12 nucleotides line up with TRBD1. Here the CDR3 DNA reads TGTGCCAGCAGCCTCAGTTGGGACAGGGGGCAGGATTCACCCCTCCACTTT. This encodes CASSLSWDRGQDSPLHF.